This T cell receptor (beta chain) derives from a study of cytomegalovirus exposure and HLA in healthy donors. Overall study context: Prior work identified some 120 million unique TCR beta sequences in about 179 million T cells. Genotyping showed roughly 77% of 300 to 450 donors falling in the Caucasian-associated ancestry cluster. Points from the study as a whole: Upon later analysis, TCR association rates were observed to vary by HLA locus, being highest for DRB1 and lowest for HLA-C.

Trimming pared 7 bases from V and 4 bases from J, leaving 6 bases between. This CDR3 spans 11 amino acids. Germline CDR1 is LNHDA and CDR2 is SQIVND (reference sequence). As to this clone: Antigen unknown.

A multiplex PCR was run with 60 Vbeta primers and 13 Jbeta primers. This table comes from immunoSEQ multiplex PCR, and its TCRdb copy is limited to in-frame clones, with some not included. The sample consists of 150,000 or so clones, roughly 80% of them appearing once. The rearrangement links TRBV19 to TRBJ2-3; D is unclear. The sequencing input was PBMCs. The clonotype was recovered from a female donor in good health and CMV-seronegative. Here the CDR3 reads CASTSSDTQYF. CDR3 in DNA: TGTGCCAGTACCAGTTCAGATACGCAGTATTTT.